This T cell receptor (beta chain) derives from a study of T-cell memory formation after mild COVID-19 (dated by TCRdb to the early 2020s). As for the study more broadly: Most TCR sequence clusters were specific to one of the two donors. T-cell clones expanding and contracting after mild COVID-19 in a couple of donors were tracked by longitudinal TCRalpha and TCRbeta repertoire sequencing. The cohort comprised two young, previously healthy adult volunteers, one female and one male.

TCRdb records Illumina NovaSeq 6000 as the sequencer. TCRalpha and TCRbeta cDNA libraries were built by 5'RACE with constant-segment primers, adding sample barcodes and unique molecular identifiers. Trizol reagent was used to extract RNA from every sample. Library amplification was performed in two PCR steps, and a second sample barcode and Illumina TruSeq adapters were introduced in the second step. Sequencing of libraries was performed on an Illumina NovaSeq with 2 x 150 bp paired-end reads. Per the source publication's procedure: Reads were demultiplexed and collapsed into UMI-guided consensus sequences with migec v1.2.7. Using mixcr v2.1.11, UMI consensuses were aligned to TRA and TRB V and J templates and then assembled into clonotypes. Expanded or contracted clonotypes were those called significant by both edgeR and NoisET, with noise models trained on biological replicates. For edgeR calls, the cutoffs were a false discovery rate-adjusted p below 0.01 and a log2 fold-change threshold of 1. As an exploratory analysis of dynamics, PCA with hierarchical clustering was applied to max-normalized trajectories of the 1000 most abundant clonotypes. Each responding clone was given a CD4 or CD8 phenotype based on the CD4+ and CD8+ repertoires, which had been sequenced separately. TCRdb took the public reads, trimmed them with fastp at Q25, ran MiXCR for clone calling and kept in-frame beta chains. Each record represents a unique CDR3 protein, reported with the most common genes and DNA among its rows. V and J calls and clone size were set by TCRdb, not the authors. In all, the sample holds 360,000 or so distinct CDR3 sequences, and around 27% of those were seen once. Jointly, the top ten make up approximately 12% of the sample.

The CDR3 sequence holds 15 residues, the cysteine and phenylalanine included. Just CDR3 DNA is preserved here, 45 bases in frame from base 1. The V and J ends are trimmed by 2 bases and 2 bases, leaving 12 bases between them. Taken from the germline V gene, the CDR1 and CDR2 loops are KGHSH and LQKENI. PBMCs were isolated by Ficoll-Paque density gradient centrifugation. The paper's findings and limits, for the study overall: Only a couple of mild cases were covered by the study, and larger cohorts that include severe cases with pre-infection samples were considered necessary. Contracting CD4+ clones were found mainly in CM and EM memory subsets, while CD8+ clones were enriched in EMRA. From day 15 to 85, contracting clones showed balanced CD4/CD8 phenotypes, whereas a second wave of clones that expanded from day 15 to 37 leaned towards CD4+. The detection of some responding clones in pre-infection memory suggests that pre-existing cross-reactive memory T cells joined the SARS-CoV-2 response. SARS-CoV-2 specificity of the second-wave clones peaking on day 37 was not confirmed.

The table lists this clonotype with a few counts. Its antigen is unknown. No base quality information exists; no much larger clone differs at one position. The sequence is built from TRBV18 and TRBJ2-5; tentative D gene TRBD1, with 6 bases matching. Input material: PBMCs or a T cell subset sorted from them (not recorded which). This TCR derives from an adult woman who had mild COVID-19 (a few samples of this study predate the infection). The sample titles of this study are shuffled in the database, so cell type and time point are left out; the donor was told from shared clones. Here is the DNA: TGTGCCAGCTCACCATGGACAGAGGTACAAGAGACCCAGTACTTC. Its protein product is CASSPWTEVQETQYF.